The entry that follows covers one T cell receptor beta chain sequence. The target antigen is unknown. The sorted conventional CD4+ T cells were CD25-low and CD127-high, with genomic DNA sequenced. The CDR3 spans 13 residues. V was pared by 5 bases and J by 1 base, with 1 base of the junction left unmatched. Germline CDR1 SNHLY, CDR2 FYNNEI. These data originate in a study of regulatory and conventional T cells in RAG deficiency. The data were produced by immunoSEQ multiplex PCR, yet TCRdb's version contains in-frame clones alone and is incomplete. This sample has about 30,000 clones, with 96% found just once. Study observations and caveats: Control T-cell subsets had markedly higher Shannon entropy and lower Simpson indices than RAG-deficient patients. Omenn patients showed >80% Treg-Tconv overlap and shorter CDR3 lengths.

This sample also appeared in a second study, on regulatory T cells. That source notes: The primer mix had 52 TRBV and 13 TRBJ primers.

The chain joins TRBV2 to TRBJ1-1; 7 nucleotides align to TRBD1. The material sequenced was CD25- CD4+ T cells sorted from blood. This sequence originates from a human donor in good health. CDR3 coding DNA: TGTGCCAGCAGTCGACAGGGGAACACTGAAGCTTTCTTT. It yields the protein CASSRQGNTEAFF.